The clone carrying this T cell receptor beta chain was seen many times. The data originate from a study of glioma-infiltrating T cells. Turning to the study itself: WHO grade II oligodendrogliomas or astrocytomas, plus non-recurrent WHO grade IV glioblastomas, were sampled.

CDR3 length equals 14 residues. CDR1 and CDR2 from the germline V gene are MNHEY and SVGEGT. The V and J ends lost 7 bases and 3 bases respectively, with 16 bases between them. TCR alpha and beta CDR3 regions were amplified from RNA using iRepertoire nested multiplex PCR. TCRdb re-called the multiplex PCR reads through MiXCR, storing one row per CDR3 protein. The profile covers more than 350,000 distinct CDR3 sequences, with roughly two fifths appearing a single time and more than 10% taken by the ten largest. The sequencing input was glioma tissue, nonneoplastic brain tissue, or PBMCs (not recorded which). The clonotype was recovered from a human donor with low-grade glioma or glioblastoma, undergoing nonglioma brain surgery, or in good health (not recorded which). The chain has TRBV6-2 or TRBV6-3 and TRBJ2-7; the D gene is possibly TRBD2 (5 bases). The CDR3 reads CASIQGGGIYEQYF. The CDR3 DNA sequence: TGTGCCAGCATTCAAGGAGGCGGAATCTACGAGCAGTACTTC.